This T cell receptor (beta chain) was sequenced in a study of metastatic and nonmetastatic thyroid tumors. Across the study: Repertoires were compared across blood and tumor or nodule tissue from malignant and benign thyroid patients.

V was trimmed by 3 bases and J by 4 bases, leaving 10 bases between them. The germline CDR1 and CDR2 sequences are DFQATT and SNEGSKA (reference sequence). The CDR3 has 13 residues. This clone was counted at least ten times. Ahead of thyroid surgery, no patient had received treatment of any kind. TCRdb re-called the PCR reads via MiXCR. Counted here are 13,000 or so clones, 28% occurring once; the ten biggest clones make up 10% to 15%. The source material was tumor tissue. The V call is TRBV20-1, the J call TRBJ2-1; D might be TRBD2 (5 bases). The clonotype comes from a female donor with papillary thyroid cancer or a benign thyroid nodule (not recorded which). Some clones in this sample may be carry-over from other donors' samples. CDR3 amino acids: CSASGRTYNEQFF. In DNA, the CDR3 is TGCAGTGCTAGTGGGCGGACTTACAATGAGCAGTTCTTC.